This TCR beta chain was captured by sequencing in a study of shared clonotypes between healthy human individuals. Clones were sequenced by immunoSEQ multiplex PCR, and TCRdb holds only the in-frame ones, with some missing. The sample holds approximately 1,500,000 clones, around 98% seen once. Donors comprised only Caucasian adults living in Nashville, Tennessee. The CDR3 is made up of 14 amino acids. Germline CDR1 is MNHEY and CDR2 is SVGAGI. V was clipped by 4 bases and J by 7 bases; unmatched bases: 6. V usage is TRBV6-5 and J usage is TRBJ2-1, with 8 bases identical to TRBD2. Sample: naive CD4+ T cells sorted from blood. This sample's subset: CD45RA+ positively selected. This TCR was sampled from a man aged 25-45 years in good health. The CDR3 here is CASSFAGGRNEQFF. The CDR3 DNA reads TGTGCCAGCAGTTTTGCGGGAGGTCGGAATGAGCAGTTCTTC.